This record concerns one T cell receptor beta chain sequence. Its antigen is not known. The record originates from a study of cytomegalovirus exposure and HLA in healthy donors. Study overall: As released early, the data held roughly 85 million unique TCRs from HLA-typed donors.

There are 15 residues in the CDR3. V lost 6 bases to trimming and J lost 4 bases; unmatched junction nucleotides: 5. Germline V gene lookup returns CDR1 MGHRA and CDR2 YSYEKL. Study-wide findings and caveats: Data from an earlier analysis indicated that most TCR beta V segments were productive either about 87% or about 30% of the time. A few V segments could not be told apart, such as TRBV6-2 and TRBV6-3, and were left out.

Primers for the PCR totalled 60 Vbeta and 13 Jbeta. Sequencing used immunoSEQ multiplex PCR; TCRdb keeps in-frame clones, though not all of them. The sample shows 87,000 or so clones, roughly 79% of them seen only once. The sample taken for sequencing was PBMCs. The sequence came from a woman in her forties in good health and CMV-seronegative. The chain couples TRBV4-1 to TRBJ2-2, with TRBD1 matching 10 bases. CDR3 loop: CASRRTGGSTGELFF. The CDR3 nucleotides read TGCGCCAGCAGACGGACAGGGGGTAGCACCGGGGAGCTGTTTTTT.